The rows below give T cell receptor beta chains drawn from one sample of a study of OX40 agonist ivuxolimab in advanced cancers. This table comes from immunoSEQ multiplex PCR, and its TCRdb copy is limited to in-frame clones, with some not included. Seen here are fewer than 85,000 clones, about 85% observed once, and the top ten hold 0.5% to 0.55%. The source material was CD4+ or CD8+ T cells sorted from blood, sampled in a trial of the OX40 agonist ivuxolimab. These receptors all come from an adult with an advanced solid tumor such as melanoma, head and neck, liver or kidney cancer. The CDR3 runs from the conserved cysteine through the conserved F or W. Fields, in order: J gene, V gene, clone size, D gene, CDR3 DNA, CDR3 protein. A D gene is named only where the DNA matches it firmly. The size of a clone is reported for some rows only, either as once, few or many, or as a class for expanded clones.

TRBJ1-1 TRBV21-1 . . TGTGCCAGCAGCGACAGGGCGGCGAACACTGAAGCTTTCTTT CASSDRAANTEAFF
TRBJ1-3 TRBV7-2 . . TGTGCCAGCAGCGTCGGGACTTTAGTAAACACCATATATTTT CASSVGTLVNTIYF
TRBJ2-3 TRBV9 . . TGTGCCAGCAGTCAAGGAGGTGGGCGCACAGATACGCAGTATTTT CASSQGGGRTDTQYF
TRBJ2-3 TRBV5-4 . TRBD2 TGTGCCAGCAGCTTCTCTGAACTAGCGTCTTATACGCAGTATTTT CASSFSELASYTQYF
TRBJ1-5 TRBV6-6 once . TGTGCCAGCAGCCCTAGTGGGAATCAGCCCCAGCATTTT CASSPSGNQPQHF
TRBJ2-1 TRBV2 . . TGTGCCAGCAGTGAGACACCCCTCAGGGAGCAGTTCTTC CASSETPLREQFF
TRBJ1-1 TRBV29-1 . . TGCAGCGTTGGAGTGGGGGGGAGCGGGAACACTGAAGCTTTCTTT CSVGVGGSGNTEAFF
TRBJ2-3 TRBV6-1 . . TGTGCCAGCAAAGCCTGGCCTGATAGGGATACGCAGTATTTT CASKAWPDRDTQYF
TRBJ2-4 TRBV5-8 . TRBD1 TGTGCCAGCAGCTTGACAGGGGTTAATAACATTCAGTACTTC CASSLTGVNNIQYF
TRBJ2-3 TRBV19 . TRBD2 TGTGCCAGTAGTATGACTAGCGGGAGTCCGGATACGCAGTATTTT CASSMTSGSPDTQYF
TRBJ2-1 TRBV7-2 . . TGTGCCAGCAGCTTAACAGGTTCAGAAAGGTTTGGGGAGCAGTTCTTC CASSLTGSERFGEQFF
TRBJ1-1 TRBV18 . TRBD1 TGTGCCAGCTCTCGACAGGGGCCTCTGAACACTGAAGCTTTCTTT CASSRQGPLNTEAFF
TRBJ2-3 TRBV29-1 once . TGCAGCGTTGTACCAGGGTGGGGGAGCACAGATACGCAGTATTTT CSVVPGWGSTDTQYF
TRBJ2-1 TRBV4-2 . . TGTGCCAGCAGCCCCCTCTGGGACCAGGGAAATGAGCAGTTCTTC CASSPLWDQGNEQFF
TRBJ1-3 TRBV30 . . TGTGCCTGGAGTGTGAACAGACTCTCTGGAAACACCATATATTTT CAWSVNRLSGNTIYF
TRBJ1-1 TRBV28 . . TGTGCCAGCAGTCCCCCGGGGGTGGGGAGCACTGAAGCTTTCTTT CASSPPGVGSTEAFF
TRBJ1-5 TRBV5-1 once TRBD1 TGCGCCAGCAGCTTGAGCCCCGGACAGGTCAATCAGCCCCAGCATTTT CASSLSPGQVNQPQHF
TRBJ2-3 TRBV6-1 . TRBD1 TGTGCCAGCAGGACAGGGCACACAGATACGCAGTATTTT CASRTGHTDTQYF
TRBJ1-3 TRBV30 . . TGTGCCTGGAGTGATACAGGAAACACCATATATTTT CAWSDTGNTIYF
TRBJ2-7 TRBV28 . . TGTGCCAGCAGTTTATCAGGGTACGAGCAGTACTTC CASSLSGYEQYF
TRBJ1-1 TRBV13 . . TGTGCCAGCAGCCCCCGGGCCTTGAACACTGAAGCTTTCTTT CASSPRALNTEAFF
TRBJ2-2 TRBV6-5 . TRBD1 TGTGCCAGCAGTTACTCAACAGGGGGCGCGGCCGGGGAGCTGTTTTTT CASSYSTGGAAGELFF
TRBJ1-3 TRBV5-1 . TRBD1 TGCGCCAGCAGCGCGACAGGGGGTGTCTCTGGAAACACCATATATTTT CASSATGGVSGNTIYF
TRBJ2-3 TRBV6-1 . . TGTGCCAGTCTACGGGGGGCAGCAGATACGCAGTATTTT CASLRGAADTQYF
TRBJ2-3 TRBV29-1 . TRBD1 TGCAGCGTCCGGGACAGGCGCACAGATACGCAGTATTTT CSVRDRRTDTQYF
TRBJ2-7 TRBV7-7 . TRBD2 TGTGCTAGCAGCCCCACCATCGGGACTAGCGGGAGGCCACCCTACGAGCAGTACTTC CASSPTIGTSGRPPYEQYF
TRBJ2-7 TRBV19 . TRBD2 TGTGCCAGTAGTATAGCCAGCGGGGGGATCTCCTACGAGCAGTACTTC CASSIASGGISYEQYF
TRBJ2-3 TRBV6-5 . . TGTGCCAGCAGTTTTGCGGAAGAGGGCACAGATACGCAGTATTTT CASSFAEEGTDTQYF
TRBJ2-3 TRBV9 . . TGTGCCAGCAGCGTAGGTAAGCTTCGCACAGATACGCAGTATTTT CASSVGKLRTDTQYF
TRBJ2-5 TRBV27 . . TGTGCCAGCAGCCTAAGTGGGGCCCGGGAGACCCAGTACTTC CASSLSGARETQYF